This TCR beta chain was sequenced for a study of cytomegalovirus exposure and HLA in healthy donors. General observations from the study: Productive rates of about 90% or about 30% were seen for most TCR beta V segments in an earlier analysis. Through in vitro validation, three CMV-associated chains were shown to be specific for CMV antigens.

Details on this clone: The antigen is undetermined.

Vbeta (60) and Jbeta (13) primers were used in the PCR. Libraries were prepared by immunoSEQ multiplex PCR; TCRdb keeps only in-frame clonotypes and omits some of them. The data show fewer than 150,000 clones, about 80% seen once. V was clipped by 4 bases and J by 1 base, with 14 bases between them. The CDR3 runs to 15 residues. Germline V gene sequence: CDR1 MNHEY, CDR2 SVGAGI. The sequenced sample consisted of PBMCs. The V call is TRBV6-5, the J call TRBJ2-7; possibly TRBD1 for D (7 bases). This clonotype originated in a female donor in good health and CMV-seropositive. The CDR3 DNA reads TGTGCCAGCAGTTCACACAGGGGAGGTTCCTACGAGCAGTACTTC. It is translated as CASSSHRGGSYEQYF.